A single sample is the source of the 30 T cell receptor beta chains below, sequenced in a study of regulatory T cells in long-lasting Graves disease. Arm-PCR of CDR3 regions with iRepertoire HTBI primers generated TCR beta libraries. TCRdb ran MiXCR on the multiplex PCR reads and lists one entry per CDR3 protein. This sample has some 450,000 distinct CDR3 sequences, with roughly a quarter found just once. The time point denotes: persistent/refractory GD, antithyroid drugs over 5 years with positive TRAb. The TCR library was made from RNA extracted from PBMCs. The specimen was peripheral blood mononuclear cells (PBMCs), collected when the disease was refractory, from a patient treated with antithyroid drugs. All receptors come from a female donor with Graves disease.

The chain employs TRBV19 and TRBJ2-7; 7 positions agree with TRBD1. CDR3 length: 15 amino acids. Trimming took 2 bases from V and 0 from J; bases not matched to a gene: 4. CDR1 and CDR2 (germline): LNHDA, SQIVND (reference sequence). CDR3 nucleotide sequence: TGTGCCAGTAGTATAATAGCAGGGGGCTCCTACGAGCAGTACTTC. Protein sequence: CASSIIAGGSYEQYF.

In its sample, this clonotype was seen a few times. The chain is built from TRBV28 and TRBJ1-2; D call uncertain. This CDR3 spans 14 amino acids. V dropped 3 bases and J dropped 4 bases, with 12 bases sitting between them. CDR1 is MDHEN and CDR2 is SYDVKM in the germline V gene. Here the CDR3 reads CASSFGAMIYGYTF. DNA of the CDR3: TGTGCCAGCAGTTTCGGTGCCATGATCTATGGCTACACCTTC.

This clonotype was seen at least ten times. The rearrangement links TRBV6-1 to TRBJ1-2; tentative D call: TRBD1 (6 bases). The CDR3 is 15 residues long. The germline gives CDR1 MNHNS, CDR2 SASEGT. V was clipped by 2 bases and J by 2 bases, with 12 bases between them. DNA for the CDR3: TGTGCCAGCAGTGAATGGGTGGGGGCCAACTATGGCTACACCTTC. Its protein is CASSEWVGANYGYTF.

This clonotype has at least ten counts. This chain uses TRBV2 with TRBJ1-5; 9 nucleotides match TRBD1. The CDR3 spans 12 residues. In germline, CDR1 is SNHLY, CDR2 FYNNEI. With V trimmed by 2 bases and J by 13 bases, 3 bases remained unmatched. The CDR3: CASSEPGQGQHF. The DNA of the CDR3 is TGTGCCAGCAGTGAACCGGGACAGGGTCAGCATTTT.

This clonotype has only a few counts. The chain has TRBV30 and TRBJ2-6; the D call may be TRBD1 or TRBD2 (5 bases each). Germline CDR1 GTSNPN, CDR2 SVGIG (reference sequence). The length of the CDR3 is 17 residues. Trimming took off 0 bases at V and 0 bases at J, with 12 bases between the two ends. The CDR3: CAWSVRGRVSGANVLTF. Here the CDR3 DNA reads TGTGCCTGGAGTGTACGGGGCAGGGTCTCTGGGGCCAACGTCCTGACTTTC.

This clonotype was recorded many times. The chain uses TRBV11-2 and TRBJ2-5, with D uncertain. V was cut by 5 bases and J by 2 bases, with 6 bases left in between. The CDR3 has 12 amino acids. Germline CDR1 SGHAT, CDR2 FQNNGV. The CDR3 region is CASSPRQETQYF. Here the CDR3 DNA reads TGTGCCAGCAGCCCTAGGCAAGAGACCCAGTACTTC. The whole variable domain, filled in from reference TRBV11-2 and TRBJ2-5, reads EAGVAQSPRYKIIEKRQSVAFWCNPISGHATLYWYQQILGQGPKLLIQFQNNGVVDDSQLPKDRFSAERLKGVDSTLKIQPAKLEDSAVYLCASSPRQETQYFGPGTRLLVL.

This clonotype occurred many times. The V and J genes are TRBV2 and TRBJ1-4, with D possibly being TRBD1 (6 bases). In germline, CDR1 is SNHLY, CDR2 FYNNEI. The CDR3 covers 17 residues. Trimming removed 6 bases at V and 0 bases at J, with 17 bases between. Here the CDR3 DNA reads TGTGCCAGCAGGGACAGAAACACACGCCCAACTAATGAAAAACTGTTTTTT. Its protein product is CASRDRNTRPTNEKLFF.

This clonotype came up a few times. The chain carries TRBV30 and TRBJ2-1; 10 nucleotides match TRBD2. Germline CDR1 is GTSNPN and CDR2 is SVGIG (reference sequence). The CDR3 consists of 14 residues. V shed 2 bases and J 7 bases; nucleotides not matched to a gene: 5. The CDR3 nucleotides are TGTGCCTGGAGTCCGGGACTAGCGATTAATGAGCAGTTCTTC. It yields the protein CAWSPGLAINEQFF.

Notes on this clonotype: A much larger clone is a single base away; this may be a read error. Since the CDR3 does not end with the conserved phenylalanine or tryptophan, this likely comes from a read error. The J gene is TRBJ2-7, the V gene TRBV6-1; tentative D call: TRBD1 (6 bases). CDR1 MNHNS and CDR2 SASEGT come from the germline V gene. Trimming pared 7 bases from V and 0 bases from J, leaving 25 bases between. The CDR3 length is 18 residues. This CDR3 reads CASMGTRDGRLSSYEQYL. Here the CDR3 DNA reads TGTGCCAGCATGGGGACACGGGATGGACGACTAAGCTCCTACGAGCAGTACCTC.

A remark on this clonotype: Being one base from a much bigger clone, this may be a read error. The chain uses TRBV27 and TRBJ1-2; 10 bases align to TRBD1. CDR1 MNHEY and CDR2 SMNVEV come from the germline V gene (reference sequence). The CDR3 consists of 13 residues. CDR3: CASGFWDRGGYTF. In DNA, the CDR3 is TGTGCCAGCGGTTTCTGGGACAGGGGAGGCTACACCTTC.

This clonotype was found many times. The chain combines TRBV15 with TRBJ1-2, with D hard to call. Trimming removed 0 bases from V and 7 bases from J, with 18 bases in between. Germline CDR1 and CDR2: LNHNV and YYDKDF (reference sequence). The CDR3 has 16 residues. DNA for the CDR3: TGTGCCACCAGCAGAGATCGGCAGGACTCCCCATTTGGCTACACCTTC. It is translated as CATSRDRQDSPFGYTF.

This clonotype was seen a handful of times. The CDR3 bases are TGCGCCAGCAGCTTATCATTCGCCAGGGGGGCAGATGGCTACACCTTC. Residues: CASSLSFARGADGYTF. The chain employs TRBV5-1 and TRBJ1-2; 7 positions match TRBD1. CDR1 and CDR2 from the germline V gene are SGHRS and YFSETQ. This CDR3 has 16 residues. J lost 6 bases, V lost 2 bases, and 13 bases had no gene match.

This clonotype showed up many times. V and J are TRBV7-2 and TRBJ2-5, with 10 bases that match TRBD2. The CDR3 contains 17 residues. The trim removed 2 bases at V and 4 bases at J, leaving 10 bases unmatched. Germline V gene lookup returns CDR1 SGHTA and CDR2 FQGNSA. Here the CDR3 reads CASSLIRAGGIVETQYF. Here the CDR3 DNA reads TGTGCCAGCAGCTTAATCCGAGCGGGAGGGATAGTAGAGACCCAGTACTTC. Looking up the rest from reference TRBV7-2 and TRBJ2-5 gives the full variable domain: GAGVSQSPSNKVTEKGKDVELRCDPISGHTALYWYRQSLGQGLEFLIYFQGNSAPDKSGLPSDRFSAERTGGSVSTLTIQRTQQEDSAVYLCASSLIRAGGIVETQYFGPGTRLLVL.

This clonotype was detected ten times or more. The CDR3 bases are TGTGCCAGCAGCCTAGTTGGGGGCCAAGAGACCCAGTACTTC. Translation gives CASSLVGGQETQYF. This sequence joins TRBV5-6 and TRBJ2-5; TRBD1 or TRBD2 may be the D gene (5 bases each). From germline, CDR1 is SGHDT and CDR2 YYEEEE. The CDR3 loop spans 14 amino acids. Trimming shortened V by 4 bases and J by 1 base, and 11 bases separated the two germline ends.

The rearrangement links TRBV29-1 to TRBJ2-4, with a weak D call TRBD1 (5 bases). Trimming shortened V by 2 bases and J by 0 bases, and 14 bases separated the two germline ends. Germline values: CDR1 SQVTM, CDR2 ANQGSEA. This CDR3 has 16 residues. CDR3 protein: CSVERRTPLAKNIQYF. The DNA of the CDR3 is TGCAGCGTTGAAAGAAGGACACCTTTAGCCAAAAACATTCAGTACTTC.

This clonotype was seen a few times. This sequence joins TRBV6-1 and TRBJ2-2, with 15 positions matching TRBD2. Germline CDR1 and CDR2: MNHNS and SASEGT. The length of the CDR3 is 14 residues. Trimming took 8 bases from V and 9 from J; bases not matched to a gene: 4. The CDR3 region is CASGLAGGNRELFF. CDR3 sequence (DNA): TGTGCCAGCGGACTAGCGGGAGGGAACCGGGAGCTGTTTTTT.

There are many counts of this clonotype. J is TRBJ2-5 and V is TRBV19; TRBD1 or TRBD2 may be the D gene (5 bases each). CDR3 length: 17 residues. Trimming cost V 9 bases and J 2 bases, with 25 bases left between them. The V gene's germline CDR1 is LNHDA and CDR2 SQIVND (reference sequence). CDR3 in amino acids: CASQPSPGRTKQETQYF. The CDR3 DNA reads TGTGCCAGCCAGCCTTCGCCGGGACGGACGAAACAAGAGACCCAGTACTTC.

This clonotype was recorded a few times. V is TRBV5-1 and J is TRBJ2-7; 13 positions agree with TRBD2. CDR3 length equals 15 residues. Germline CDR1 reads SGHRS; CDR2 reads YFSETQ. V lost 4 bases and J lost 3; bases outside the gene matches: 4. CDR3 nucleotide sequence: TGCGCCAGCAGCGTTGGACTAGCGGGAGTCTACGAGCAGTACTTC. It is translated as CASSVGLAGVYEQYF. Variable domain in full (rest from reference TRBV5-1 and TRBJ2-7): KAGVTQTPRYLIKTRGQQVTLSCSPISGHRSVSWYQQTPGQGLQFLFEYFSETQRNKGNFPGRFSGRQFSNSRSEMNVSTLELGDSALYLCASSVGLAGVYEQYFGPGTRLTVT.

This clonotype was seen only a few times. The chain recombines TRBV9 with TRBJ1-3; D gene uncertain. Germline loops: CDR1 SGDLS, CDR2 YYNGEE. The V end lost 1 base, the J end lost 8 bases, and 25 bases lay between the germline ends. The CDR3 has 18 amino acids. The CDR3 here is CASSVSISGDPHQDTIYF. CDR3 bases: TGTGCCAGCAGCGTATCGATAAGTGGAGACCCCCATCAGGACACCATATATTTT.

V usage is TRBV19 and J usage is TRBJ1-1, with D unresolved. The V gene's germline CDR1 is LNHDA and CDR2 SQIVND (reference sequence). This CDR3 spans 11 amino acids. The germline V and J ends were trimmed by 1 base and 4 bases, with 1 base remaining between them. The chain's CDR3 is CASSIGTEAFF. The CDR3 DNA reads TGTGCCAGTAGTATAGGCACTGAAGCTTTCTTT.

Comments on this clonotype: With a much larger clone just one base away, this may be a read error. The chain combines TRBV5-1 with TRBJ1-1; no clear D. In germline, CDR1 is SGHRS, CDR2 YFSETQ. CDR3 length: 15 amino acids. This CDR3 is CASSLVSDGNTGAFF. The CDR3 DNA is TGCGCCAGCAGCTTGGTTAGTGACGGTAACACTGGAGCTTTCTTT.

The V gene is TRBV4-1, the J gene TRBJ2-7; 9 bases fit TRBD1. Losses at the gene ends were 5 bases for V and 3 bases for J; bases not matched to a gene: 8. This CDR3 contains 15 residues. Germline CDR1 and CDR2: MGHRA and YSYEKL. The CDR3 is CASSLTGQGHYEQYF. CDR3 bases: TGCGCCAGCAGCTTAACAGGACAGGGGCACTACGAGCAGTACTTC.

The V gene is TRBV5-1, the J gene TRBJ2-4; the D is unclear. V shed 7 bases and J shed 1 base, with 9 bases lying between them. The V gene's germline CDR1 is SGHRS and CDR2 YFSETQ. The CDR3 runs 13 residues. In DNA, the CDR3 is TGCGCCAGCGGCGCAGAGGCCAAAAACATTCAGTACTTC. Residues: CASGAEAKNIQYF.

The rearrangement joins TRBV18 to TRBJ1-1; the D is unclear. There are 15 residues in the CDR3. The germline V gene has CDR1 KGHSH and CDR2 LQKENI. With 0 bases removed from V and 9 bases from J, the gap between germline ends came to 17 bases. The CDR3 sequence is CASSPPGSLWAQAFF. In nucleotides, the CDR3 is TGTGCCAGCTCACCACCTGGAAGCCTGTGGGCCCAAGCTTTCTTT.

This clonotype was counted between two and nine times. The chain couples TRBV2 to TRBJ2-2; tentatively, D is TRBD2 (6 bases). The V end was cut by 2 bases, the J end by 7 bases, with 8 bases between. CDR1 and CDR2 (germline): SNHLY, FYNNEI. This CDR3 has 13 residues. The CDR3 coding sequence is TGTGCCAGCAGTGAATTGACTAGCGGGGAGCTGTTTTTT. Translation: CASSELTSGELFF.

This sequence joins TRBV19 and TRBJ2-7; the match to TRBD2 covers 8 bases. Germline V gives CDR1 LNHDA, CDR2 SQIVND (reference sequence). V trimming: 7 bases; J trimming: 5 bases; junction bases outside the gene matches: 7. The CDR3 is made up of 13 amino acids. The CDR3 loop reads CASKSGSLDEQYF. Here the CDR3 DNA reads TGTGCCAGTAAGAGCGGGAGTCTCGACGAGCAGTACTTC.

Concerning this clonotype: A read error may be the cause here, since a much bigger clone is one base away. For the CDR3, the DNA is TGTGCCAGCAGTTACCAGATGGGGGGGGCCAGCACTGAAGCTTTCTTT. Its translation: CASSYQMGGASTEAFF. The chain couples TRBV6-5 to TRBJ1-1; possibly TRBD1 for D (6 bases). This CDR3 is built from 16 residues. Trimming removed 2 bases at V and 4 bases at J, with 17 bases between. Germline assignment: CDR1 MNHEY and CDR2 SVGAGI.

The gene calls are TRBV5-6 and TRBJ2-7, with D possibly matching TRBD2 (6 bases). This CDR3 region has 14 residues. V was cut by 2 bases and J by 2 bases, with 11 bases left in between. Germline CDR1 reads SGHDT; CDR2 reads YYEEEE. CDR3 nucleotide sequence: TGTGCCAGCAGCTTCTCCGGGAGACCCTACGAGCAGTACTTC. Translation gives CASSFSGRPYEQYF.

This clonotype was recorded at least ten times. This chain uses TRBV7-2 with TRBJ1-1, with TRBD1 identical over 9 bases. Unmatched junction bases numbered 9, after V lost 2 bases and J lost 5 bases. The CDR3 totals 16 residues. CDR1 and CDR2 (germline): SGHTA, FQGNSA. CDR3 region: CASSLPGQGWGTEAFF. The CDR3 DNA sequence: TGTGCCAGCAGCTTACCGGGACAGGGCTGGGGGACTGAAGCTTTCTTT.

This clonotype was found many times. The V call is TRBV2, the J call TRBJ1-1; possibly TRBD1 for D (5 bases). This CDR3 spans 14 amino acids. Per the germline V gene, CDR1 is SNHLY and CDR2 is FYNNEI. The V end was cut by 6 bases, the J end by 1 base, with 12 bases between. The CDR3 spells CASRSDKANTEAFF. CDR3 DNA: TGTGCCAGCAGATCGGACAAGGCGAACACTGAAGCTTTCTTT.